One and the same sample provided the 20 T cell receptor beta chains below, sequenced in a study of early T cells in non-severe SARS-CoV-2 infection. TCRdb independently ran MiXCR on the 5' RACE reads; one entry per CDR3 protein. Of more than 55,000 distinct CDR3 sequences in the sample, approximately 12% were seen once. The sequenced sample was whole blood. Receptors were obtained from an adult who was a healthcare worker with PCR-confirmed SARS-CoV-2 infection or an uninfected control (not recorded which).

V is TRBV20-1 and J is TRBJ2-7; tentative D call: TRBD1 (5 bases). This CDR3 contains 11 residues. Looked up from germline, CDR1 is DFQATT and CDR2 is SNEGSKA (reference sequence). The V and J ends lost 5 bases and 5 bases respectively, with 10 bases between them. The CDR3 DNA is TGCAGTGCTGCTCAGGGAAACGAGCAGTACTTC. Its translation: CSAAQGNEQYF.

This clonotype was found a few times. The chain joins TRBV20-1 to TRBJ1-5; D is uncertain. V was clipped by 0 bases and J by 3 bases, with 12 bases between them. This CDR3 is built from 15 residues. Germline V gene lookup returns CDR1 DFQATT and CDR2 SNEGSKA (reference sequence). This CDR3 reads CSARDSEKLNQPQHF. In DNA form, the CDR3 reads TGCAGTGCTAGAGATAGCGAAAAACTCAATCAGCCCCAGCATTTT.

This clonotype was seen ten or more times. This rearrangement joins TRBV24-1 to TRBJ2-7; D might be TRBD2 (6 bases). The germline CDR1 and CDR2 sequences are KGHDR and SFDVKD. Trimming took off 2 bases at V and 6 bases at J, with 13 bases between the two ends. CDR3 size: 14 residues. The CDR3: CATSDSTTEGEQYF. DNA of the CDR3: TGTGCCACCAGTGATTCAACCACGGAGGGCGAGCAGTACTTC.

The chain uses TRBV29-1 and TRBJ2-5, with unresolved D. Trimming removed 3 bases at V and 2 bases at J, with 10 bases between. Per germline, CDR1 SQVTM and CDR2 ANQGSEA. The CDR3 covers 13 residues. CDR3 DNA sequence: TGCAGCGTTGACCGCGGCGGACAAGAGACCCAGTACTTC. Encoded protein: CSVDRGGQETQYF.

This clonotype was observed many times. The J gene is TRBJ1-4, the V gene TRBV10-3; D is uncertain. V was cut by 6 bases and J by 2 bases, with 7 bases left in between. The CDR3 runs to 13 residues. Germline CDR1 and CDR2: ENHRY and SYGVKD. The CDR3 coding sequence is TGTGCCATCAGACAAGCGACTAATGAAAAACTGTTTTTT. Protein product: CAIRQATNEKLFF.

This clonotype came up a few times. The rearrangement joins TRBV27 to TRBJ2-3; the D gene is possibly TRBD1 (6 bases). The CDR3 sequence is 15 residues long. The germline V gene has CDR1 MNHEY and CDR2 SMNVEV (reference sequence). Trimming shortened V by 6 bases and J by 1 base, and 14 bases separated the two germline ends. The CDR3 coding sequence is TGTGCCAGCAGCCAGGGGTACTCGGGCACAGATACGCAGTATTTT. Translated: CASSQGYSGTDTQYF.

This clonotype has just a few counts. This chain joins TRBV6-2 or TRBV6-3 and TRBJ2-5, with a tentative D call TRBD2 (7 bases). Trimming removed 2 bases at V and 2 bases at J, with 15 bases between. The V gene's germline CDR1 is MNHEY and CDR2 SVGEGT. CDR3 length: 16 residues. CDR3 coding DNA: TGTGCCAGCAGTTACCCCTCGGGGGGCCAGCAAGAGACCCAGTACTTC. It specifies CASSYPSGGQQETQYF.

This clonotype was seen more than once but under ten times. The chain combines TRBV6-2 or TRBV6-3 with TRBJ2-1; 8 nucleotides align to TRBD2. The CDR3 is made up of 14 amino acids. With 8 bases clipped from V and 1 base from J, the junction kept 4 bases outside the gene matches. Germline loops: CDR1 MNHEY, CDR2 SVGEGT. The CDR3 nucleotides are TGTGCCAGCCGTTTAGCGGGGTCCTACAATGAGCAGTTCTTC. It yields the protein CASRLAGSYNEQFF.

Ten or more counts support this clonotype. The chain is built from TRBV7-6 and TRBJ2-7, with unresolved D. CDR3 length equals 14 residues. Germline V gene lookup returns CDR1 SGHVS and CDR2 FNYEAQ. Trimming removed 1 base from V and 1 base from J, with 8 bases in between. The DNA for the CDR3 is TGTGCCAGCAGCTTAGATGCAGGATCCTACGAGCAGTACTTC. Protein sequence: CASSLDAGSYEQYF.

The CDR3 region is CSVDNKQGRDYGYTF. CDR3 DNA sequence: TGCAGCGTTGACAATAAACAGGGGAGGGACTATGGCTACACCTTC. The chain is built from TRBV29-1 and TRBJ1-2, with TRBD1 identical over 7 bases. After removal of 3 bases from V and 3 bases from J, the junction contained 10 bases not matched to a gene. CDR3 length equals 15 residues. CDR1 and CDR2 (germline): SQVTM, ANQGSEA.

The chain is built from TRBV5-1 and TRBJ1-1; maybe TRBD1 (5 bases). Trimming shortened V by 3 bases and J by 5 bases, and 17 bases separated the two germline ends. The germline gives CDR1 SGHRS, CDR2 YFSETQ. This CDR3 is built from 15 residues. The CDR3 protein is CASSSQGPGGTEAFF. Written as DNA, the CDR3 is TGCGCCAGCAGCTCCCAGGGACCCGGGGGGACTGAAGCTTTCTTT.

The table lists this clonotype with a few counts. V usage is TRBV10-3 and J usage is TRBJ1-6; 9 positions match TRBD1. The CDR3 is 15 residues long. Germline CDR1 ENHRY, CDR2 SYGVKD. V was clipped by 10 bases and J by 1 base; unmatched bases: 5. This CDR3 reads CATGTGLSYNSPLHF. DNA for the CDR3: TGTGCCACCGGGACAGGGCTTTCCTATAATTCACCCCTCCACTTT.

This clonotype was seen at least ten times. The genes are TRBV4-2 and TRBJ2-1, with TRBD2 matching over 11 bases. Germline V gene data show CDR1 as LGHNA and CDR2 as YNFKEQ. Trimming at V came to 1 base and at J to 4 bases, leaving 3 bases not matched to a gene. The CDR3 consists of 16 residues. CDR3 in DNA: TGTGCCAGCAGCCAAGGATGGACTAGCGGGTACAATGAGCAGTTCTTC. Protein sequence: CASSQGWTSGYNEQFF.

The chain combines TRBV7-2 with TRBJ1-2; 8 nucleotides align to TRBD1. After removal of 5 bases from V and 8 bases from J, the junction contained 10 bases not matched to a gene. The CDR3 consists of 14 residues. The V gene's germline CDR1 is SGHTA and CDR2 FQGNSA. The CDR3 nucleotides read TGTGCCAGCAGCCGTAATCAGGGGGCGCAGGGCTACACCTTC. Its translation: CASSRNQGAQGYTF.

This clonotype was recorded at least ten times. The chain carries TRBV29-1 and TRBJ2-7, with 10 bases lining up with TRBD1. After removal of 0 bases from V and 1 base from J, the junction contained 9 bases not matched to a gene. CDR1 and CDR2 from the germline V gene are SQVTM and ANQGSEA. This CDR3 is 17 amino acids long. The CDR3 coding sequence is TGCAGCGTTGAAGACGGGGACCGGGACAGGGGATCCTACGAGCAGTACTTC. Its translation is CSVEDGDRDRGSYEQYF.

The sample holds many counts of this clonotype. This chain uses TRBV18 with TRBJ1-4; 8 nucleotides agree with TRBD1. CDR3 length: 14 residues. Germline values: CDR1 KGHSH, CDR2 LQKENI. The junction had 8 bases not matched to a gene; V was cut back by 6 bases and J by 8 bases. The CDR3 nucleotides read TGTGCCAGCTCGATGACAGGGGACTACGAAAAACTGTTTTTT. Its protein product is CASSMTGDYEKLFF.

The table lists this clonotype with a few counts. The V gene is TRBV20-1, the J gene TRBJ1-2; 7 bases are shared with TRBD1. The CDR3 spans 13 residues. With V trimmed by 3 bases and J by 4 bases, 5 bases remained unmatched. Looked up from germline, CDR1 is DFQATT and CDR2 is SNEGSKA (reference sequence). The CDR3 DNA reads as TGCAGTGCTAGTCCGACAGGGACCTATGGCTACACCTTC. Translated: CSASPTGTYGYTF.

There are many counts of this clonotype. This chain joins TRBV29-1 and TRBJ1-2; D is uncertain. Trimming stripped 7 bases from V and 3 bases from J, with 12 bases between. CDR1 is SQVTM and CDR2 is ANQGSEA in the germline V gene. The CDR3 has 12 amino acids. The DNA of the CDR3 is TGCAGCGCCAAAACCGCTGACTATGGCTACACCTTC. Protein sequence: CSAKTADYGYTF.

The sample holds many counts of this clonotype. The rearrangement links TRBV30 to TRBJ2-1; 7 positions match TRBD1. This CDR3 comprises 14 residues. Germline assignment: CDR1 GTSNPN and CDR2 SVGIG (reference sequence). J gave up 3 bases and V 5 bases, and 7 bases lay outside the gene matches. The CDR3 protein is CAWGFDRDYNEQFF. CDR3 in DNA: TGTGCCTGGGGATTTGACAGGGACTACAATGAGCAGTTCTTC.

This clonotype occurred many times. The chain carries TRBV28 and TRBJ2-1, with a weak D call TRBD2 (6 bases). CDR1 MDHEN and CDR2 SYDVKM come from the germline V gene. Trimming took off 5 bases at V and 9 bases at J, with 17 bases between the two ends. The CDR3 length is 14 residues. CDR3 protein: CASSPAGGPSEQFF. The CDR3, as DNA: TGTGCCAGCAGTCCCGCCGGGGGACCTAGTGAGCAGTTCTTC.